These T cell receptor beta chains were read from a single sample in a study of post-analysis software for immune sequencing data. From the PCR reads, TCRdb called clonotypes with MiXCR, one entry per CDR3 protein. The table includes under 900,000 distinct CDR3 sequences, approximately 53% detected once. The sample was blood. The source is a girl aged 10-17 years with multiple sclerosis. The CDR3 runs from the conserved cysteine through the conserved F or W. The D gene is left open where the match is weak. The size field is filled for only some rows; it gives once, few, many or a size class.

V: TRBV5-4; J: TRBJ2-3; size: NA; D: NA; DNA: TGTGCCAGCAGCTTGGGGGAAGGCACAGATACGCAGTATTTT; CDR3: CASSLGEGTDTQYF
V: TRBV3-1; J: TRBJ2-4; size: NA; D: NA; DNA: TGTGCCAGCAGCCAAGAGGCTCTTTCCAGGGAGCAGTACTTC; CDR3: CASSQEALSREQYF
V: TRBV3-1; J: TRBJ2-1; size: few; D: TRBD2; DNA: TGTGCCAGCAGCCGGGGACTAGCGGGAGGGAATGAGCAGTTCTTC; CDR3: CASSRGLAGGNEQFF
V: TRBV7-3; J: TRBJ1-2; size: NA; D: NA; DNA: TGTGCCAGCAGCTTAACCAGAGACTATGGCTACACCTTC; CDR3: CASSLTRDYGYTF
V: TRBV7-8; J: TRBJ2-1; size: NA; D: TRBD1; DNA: TGTGCCAGCAGCTTGGACAGGGGGTTGGGTGAGCAGTTCTTC; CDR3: CASSLDRGLGEQFF
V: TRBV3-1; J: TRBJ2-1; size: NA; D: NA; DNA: TGTGCCAGCAGCCTGCGATGGGCTACAAGGATTGATGATGAGCAGTTCTTC; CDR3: CASSLRWATRIDDEQFF
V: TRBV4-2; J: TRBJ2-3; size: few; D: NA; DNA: TGTGCCAGCAGTGGGGTGGGGGCCTCAACGATGCAGTATTTT; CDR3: CASSGVGASTMQYF
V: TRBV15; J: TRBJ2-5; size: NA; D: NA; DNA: TGTGCCACCAGCAACGGGGAAGAGACCCAGTACTTC; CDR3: CATSNGEETQYF
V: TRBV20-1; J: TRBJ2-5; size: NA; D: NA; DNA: TGCAGTGCCTACTACCAGGAGGTCAGGGAGACCCAGTACTTC; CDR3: CSAYYQEVRETQYF
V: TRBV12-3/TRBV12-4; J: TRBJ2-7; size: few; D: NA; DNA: TGTGCCAGCAGTTTAACAGGGAAGTACGAGCAGTACTTC; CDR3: CASSLTGKYEQYF
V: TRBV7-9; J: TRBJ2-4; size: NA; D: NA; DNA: TGTGCCAGCAGCCAGACCGACCGGTTGCTAGCCAAAAACATTCAGTACTTC; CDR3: CASSQTDRLLAKNIQYF
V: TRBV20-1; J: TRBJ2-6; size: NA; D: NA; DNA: TGCAGTGCTAGAGTTCAAGCCCCTGGGGCCAACGTCCTGACTTTC; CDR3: CSARVQAPGANVLTF
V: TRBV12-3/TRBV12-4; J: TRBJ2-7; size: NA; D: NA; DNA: TGTGCCAGCAGTCCACGCCGAGACATAACCTACGAGCAGTACTTC; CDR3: CASSPRRDITYEQYF
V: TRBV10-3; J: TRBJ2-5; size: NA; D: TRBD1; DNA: TGTGCCATCAGTGAGAGCAGGGGGCAGGGGGAGACCCAGTACTTC; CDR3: CAISESRGQGETQYF
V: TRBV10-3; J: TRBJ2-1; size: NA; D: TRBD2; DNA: TGTGCCATCAGTGAGCTAGCGGGGTCCTACAATGATCAGTTCTTC; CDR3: CAISELAGSYNDQFF
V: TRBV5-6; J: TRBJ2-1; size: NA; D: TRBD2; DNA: TGTGCCAGCAGCGTCGCGGGACTAGCGAATGAGCAGTTCTTC; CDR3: CASSVAGLANEQFF
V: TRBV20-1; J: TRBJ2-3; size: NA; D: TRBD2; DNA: TGCAGTGCTCCCGATTCTAGCGGGAGGGACTACAATGAGCAGTATTTT; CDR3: CSAPDSSGRDYNEQYF
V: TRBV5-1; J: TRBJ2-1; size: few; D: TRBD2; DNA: TGCGCCAGCAGCTTGGTGCCTAGCGGGAGCGGTGAGCAGTTCTTC; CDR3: CASSLVPSGSGEQFF
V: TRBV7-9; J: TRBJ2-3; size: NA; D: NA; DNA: TGTGCCAGCAGCCCCCCTAGCCGGGCGCAGTATTTT; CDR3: CASSPPSRAQYF
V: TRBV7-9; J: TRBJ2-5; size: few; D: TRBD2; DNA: TGTGCCAGCAGCCTAGGAGGGGCGGGAGGGCCAGGAGAGACCCAGTACTTC; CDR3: CASSLGGAGGPGETQYF
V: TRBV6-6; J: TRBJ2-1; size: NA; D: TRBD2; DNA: TGTGCCAGCAGTTACGACGGGGGGAACTACAATGAGCAGTTCTTC; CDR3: CASSYDGGNYNEQFF
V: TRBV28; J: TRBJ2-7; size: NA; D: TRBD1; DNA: TGTGCCAGCAGTCAAGACAGGGCTTACTCCTACGAGCAGTACTTC; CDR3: CASSQDRAYSYEQYF
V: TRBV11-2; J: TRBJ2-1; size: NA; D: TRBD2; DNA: TGTGCCAGCAATCGGGGGCTAGCGGGGGGATACGAGCAGTTCTTC; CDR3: CASNRGLAGGYEQFF
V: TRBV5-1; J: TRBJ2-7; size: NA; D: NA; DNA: TGCGCCAGCAGCGTGGGACGGTCCTACGAGCAGTACTTC; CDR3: CASSVGRSYEQYF
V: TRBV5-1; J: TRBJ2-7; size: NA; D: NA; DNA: TGCGCCAGCAGCTGGGGGGCAGGGGAAGGGAACGAGCAGTACTTC; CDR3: CASSWGAGEGNEQYF
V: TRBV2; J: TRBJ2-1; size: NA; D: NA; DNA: TGTGCCAGCAGAACCGACAGCGCACCCTACAATGAGCAGTTCTTC; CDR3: CASRTDSAPYNEQFF
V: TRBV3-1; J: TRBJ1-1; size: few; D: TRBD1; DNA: TGTGCCAGCAGCCGTGGACAGGGCACTGAAGCTTTCTTT; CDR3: CASSRGQGTEAFF
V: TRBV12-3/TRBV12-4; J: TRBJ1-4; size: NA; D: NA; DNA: TGTGCCAGCAGTTTACCGGCAGGGGATGAAAAACTGTTTTTT; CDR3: CASSLPAGDEKLFF
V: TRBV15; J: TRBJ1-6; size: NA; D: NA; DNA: TGTGCCACCAGTCGGGGGGGAGGTTCACCCCTCCACTTT; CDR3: CATSRGGGSPLHF
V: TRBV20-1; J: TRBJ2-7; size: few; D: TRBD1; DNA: TGCAGTGCTAGAACAATTACAGGGGTTGTCAACGAGCAGTACTTC; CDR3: CSARTITGVVNEQYF
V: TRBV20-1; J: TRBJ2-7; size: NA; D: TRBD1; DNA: TGCAGTGCTAAAGGGGGACAGGGAGAAAGAGTTGGCGAGCAGTACTTC; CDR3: CSAKGGQGERVGEQYF
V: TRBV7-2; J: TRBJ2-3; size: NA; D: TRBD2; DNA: TGTGCCAGCAGGACTCAGCGGGAGGGTGTGGCAGATACGCAGTATTTT; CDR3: CASRTQREGVADTQYF
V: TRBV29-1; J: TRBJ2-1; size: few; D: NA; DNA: TGCAGCGTTGTAAGGAAGGTCACCTACAATGAGCAGTTCTTC; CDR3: CSVVRKVTYNEQFF
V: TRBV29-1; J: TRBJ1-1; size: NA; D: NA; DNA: TGCAGCGGAGAAATGAACACTGAAGCTTTCTTT; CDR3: CSGEMNTEAFF
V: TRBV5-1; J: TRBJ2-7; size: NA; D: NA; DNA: TGCGCCAGCAGCTTGTTGACAGCGCGCTCCTACGAGCAGTACTTC; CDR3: CASSLLTARSYEQYF
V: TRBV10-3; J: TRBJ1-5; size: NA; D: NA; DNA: TGTGCCATCAGTGAGTCGTTGGACTTCAATCAGCCCCAGCATTTT; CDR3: CAISESLDFNQPQHF
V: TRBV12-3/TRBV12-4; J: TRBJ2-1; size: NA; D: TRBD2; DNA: TGTGCCAGCAGCCCACATAGCGGGAGGGCTCGCTATGAGCAGTTCTTC; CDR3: CASSPHSGRARYEQFF
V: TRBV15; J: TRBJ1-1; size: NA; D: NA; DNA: TGTGCCACCAGCAGAGTCGGGACATCGAACACTGAAGCTTTCTTT; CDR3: CATSRVGTSNTEAFF
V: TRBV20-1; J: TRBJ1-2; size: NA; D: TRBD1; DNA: TGCAGTGCCACGACAGGGGAAGGGAACTATGGCTACACCTTC; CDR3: CSATTGEGNYGYTF
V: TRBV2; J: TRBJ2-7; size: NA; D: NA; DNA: TGTGCCAGCAGTGCCGACAGTAAATCCTACGAGCAGTACTTC; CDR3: CASSADSKSYEQYF
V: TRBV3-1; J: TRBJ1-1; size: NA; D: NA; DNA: TGTGCCAGCAGCCAAGGGTCTTCTTTTGTAGCTTTCTTT; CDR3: CASSQGSSFVAFF
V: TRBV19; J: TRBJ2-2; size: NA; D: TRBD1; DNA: TGTGCCAGTAGTATAGAGGGGACAGGGACCGGGGAGCTGTTTTTT; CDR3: CASSIEGTGTGELFF
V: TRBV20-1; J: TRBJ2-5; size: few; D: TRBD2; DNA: TGCAGTGCTACCGGACTAGCGGGAGAGACCCAGTACTTC; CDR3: CSATGLAGETQYF
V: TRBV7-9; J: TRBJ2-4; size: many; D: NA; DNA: TGTGCCAGCAGTTTGGCGGGGACCAAAAACATTCAGTACTTC; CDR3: CASSLAGTKNIQYF
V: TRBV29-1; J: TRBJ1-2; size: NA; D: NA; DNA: TGCAGCGTTGTACAGGACCGAGGCTACACCTTC; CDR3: CSVVQDRGYTF
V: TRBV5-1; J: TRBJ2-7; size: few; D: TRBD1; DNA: TGCGCCAGCAGCGGGGTCGGGACAGGGGAATACGAGCAGTACTTC; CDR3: CASSGVGTGEYEQYF
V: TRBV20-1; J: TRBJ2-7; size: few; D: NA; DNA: TGCAGTGCGAGTTTTATTTACCGGTCCCTCGACGAGCAGTACTTC; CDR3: CSASFIYRSLDEQYF
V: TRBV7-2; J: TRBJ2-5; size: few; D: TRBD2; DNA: TGTGCCAGCAGCTTAGTGCTAGCGGGGGGGGAAGAGACCCAGTACTTC; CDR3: CASSLVLAGGEETQYF
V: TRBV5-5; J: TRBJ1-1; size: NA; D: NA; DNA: TGTGCCAGCAGCGCATTGGGTTCTGAAGCTTTCTTT; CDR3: CASSALGSEAFF
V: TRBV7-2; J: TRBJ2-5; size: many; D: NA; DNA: TGTGCCAGCAGAGAGGCTGAGACCCAGTACTTC; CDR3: CASREAETQYF
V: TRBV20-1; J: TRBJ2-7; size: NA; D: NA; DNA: TGCAGTGCTAGAGCTACGGGGGTGGCCTCCTACGAGCAGTACTTC; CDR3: CSARATGVASYEQYF
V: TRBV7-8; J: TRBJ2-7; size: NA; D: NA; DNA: TGTGCCAGCAGCTTCGGGGACCTTTACGAGCAGTACTTC; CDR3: CASSFGDLYEQYF
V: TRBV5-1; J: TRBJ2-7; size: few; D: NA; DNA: TGCGCCAGCAGCCCCGGACCAAGACCAATTACCTACGAGCAGTACTTC; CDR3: CASSPGPRPITYEQYF